This TCR beta chain stems from a study of cytomegalovirus exposure and HLA in healthy donors. General study results and limits: Using the classifier, cytomegalovirus status was reportedly diagnosed with high specificity and sensitivity.

As concerns this clone: Its target is unknown.

Both 60 Vbeta primers and 13 Jbeta primers went into the PCR. Only in-frame clones appear in the TCRdb table, and some are missing; sequencing was by immunoSEQ multiplex PCR. There are approximately 91,000 clones in the sample; 70% to 85% occur only once, and approximately 10% lies in the top ten. The germline V gene has CDR1 SGDLS and CDR2 YYNGEE. V lost 0 bases to trimming and J lost 3 bases, with 6 bases between them. The CDR3 runs 13 residues. The sequence came from a human donor in good health. Sequenced material: PBMCs. V gene TRBV9 combines with J gene TRBJ1-2; D is perhaps TRBD1 (5 bases). The CDR3 DNA reads as TGTGCCAGCAGCGTAGGCAGGGACTATGGCTACACCTTC. Translating it yields CASSVGRDYGYTF.